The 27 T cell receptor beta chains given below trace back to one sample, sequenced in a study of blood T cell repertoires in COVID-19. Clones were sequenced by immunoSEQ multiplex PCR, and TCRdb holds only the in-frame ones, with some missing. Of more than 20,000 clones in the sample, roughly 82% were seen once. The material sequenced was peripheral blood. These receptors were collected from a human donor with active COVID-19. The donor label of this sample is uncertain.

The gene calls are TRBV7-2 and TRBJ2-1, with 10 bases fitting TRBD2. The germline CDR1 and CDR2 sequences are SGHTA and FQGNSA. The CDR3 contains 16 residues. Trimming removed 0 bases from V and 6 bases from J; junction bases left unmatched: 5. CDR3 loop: CASSLALAGVGNEQFF. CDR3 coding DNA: TGTGCCAGCAGCTTAGCCCTAGCGGGAGTGGGCAATGAGCAGTTCTTC. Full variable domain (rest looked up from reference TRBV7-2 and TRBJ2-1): GAGVSQSPSNKVTEKGKDVELRCDPISGHTALYWYRQSLGQGLEFLIYFQGNSAPDKSGLPSDRFSAERTGGSVSTLTIQRTQQEDSAVYLCASSLALAGVGNEQFFGPGTRLTVL.

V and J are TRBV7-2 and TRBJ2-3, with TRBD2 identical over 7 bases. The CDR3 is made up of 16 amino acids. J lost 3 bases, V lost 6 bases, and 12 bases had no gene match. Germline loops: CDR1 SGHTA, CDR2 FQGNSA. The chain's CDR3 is CASRAGWGGQTDTQYF. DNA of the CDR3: TGTGCCAGCAGGGCTGGATGGGGAGGGCAGACAGATACGCAGTATTTT.

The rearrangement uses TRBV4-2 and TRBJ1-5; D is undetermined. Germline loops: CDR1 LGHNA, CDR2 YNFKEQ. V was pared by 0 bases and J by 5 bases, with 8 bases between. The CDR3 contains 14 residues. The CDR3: CASSQDIQDQPQHF. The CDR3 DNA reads TGTGCCAGCAGCCAAGATATCCAGGATCAGCCCCAGCATTTT.

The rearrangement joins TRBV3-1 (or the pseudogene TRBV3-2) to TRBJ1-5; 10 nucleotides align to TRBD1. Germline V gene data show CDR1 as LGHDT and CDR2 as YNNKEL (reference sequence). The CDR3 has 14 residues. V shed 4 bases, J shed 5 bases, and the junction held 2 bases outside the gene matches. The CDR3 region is CASSLGQGDQPQHF. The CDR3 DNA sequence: TGTGCCAGCAGCCTAGGACAGGGGGATCAGCCCCAGCATTTT.

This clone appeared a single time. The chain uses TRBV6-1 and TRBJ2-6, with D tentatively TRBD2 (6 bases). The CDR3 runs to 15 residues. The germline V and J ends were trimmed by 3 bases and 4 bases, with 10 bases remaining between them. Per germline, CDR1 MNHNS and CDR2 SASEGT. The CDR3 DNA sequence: TGTGCCAGCAGTGATTTGGGGAGGGGGGCCAACGTCCTGACTTTC. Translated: CASSDLGRGANVLTF.

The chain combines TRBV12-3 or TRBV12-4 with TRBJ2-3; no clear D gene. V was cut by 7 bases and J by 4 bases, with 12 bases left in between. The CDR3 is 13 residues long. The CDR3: CASTSRRSDTQYF. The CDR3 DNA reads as TGTGCCAGCACCTCCCGTCGGTCAGATACGCAGTATTTT.

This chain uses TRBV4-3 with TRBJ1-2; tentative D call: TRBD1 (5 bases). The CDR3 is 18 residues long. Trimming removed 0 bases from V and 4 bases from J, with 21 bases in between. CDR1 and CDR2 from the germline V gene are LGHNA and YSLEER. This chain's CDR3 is CASSQESYRNSPFYGYTF. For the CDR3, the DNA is TGCGCCAGCAGCCAAGAATCGTACAGGAATTCACCATTCTATGGCTACACCTTC.

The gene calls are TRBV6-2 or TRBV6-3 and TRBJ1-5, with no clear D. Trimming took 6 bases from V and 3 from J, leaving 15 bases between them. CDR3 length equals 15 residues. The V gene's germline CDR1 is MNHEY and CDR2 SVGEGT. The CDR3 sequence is CASSSTRIINQPQHF. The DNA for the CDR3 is TGTGCCAGCAGCTCAACCAGGATAATCAATCAGCCCCAGCATTTT.

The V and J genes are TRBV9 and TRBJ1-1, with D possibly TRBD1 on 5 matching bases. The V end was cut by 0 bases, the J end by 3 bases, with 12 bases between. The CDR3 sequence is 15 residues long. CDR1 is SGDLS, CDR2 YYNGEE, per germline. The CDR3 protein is CASSVAGRVDTEAFF. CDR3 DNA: TGTGCCAGCAGCGTAGCTGGCAGGGTTGACACTGAAGCTTTCTTT.

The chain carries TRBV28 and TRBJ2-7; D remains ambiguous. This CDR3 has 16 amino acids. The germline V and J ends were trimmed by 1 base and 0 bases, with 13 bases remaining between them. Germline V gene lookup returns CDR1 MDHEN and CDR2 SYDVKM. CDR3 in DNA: TGTGCCAGCAGTTTATACGCGATCCCCTCCTCCTACGAGCAGTACTTC. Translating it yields CASSLYAIPSSYEQYF.

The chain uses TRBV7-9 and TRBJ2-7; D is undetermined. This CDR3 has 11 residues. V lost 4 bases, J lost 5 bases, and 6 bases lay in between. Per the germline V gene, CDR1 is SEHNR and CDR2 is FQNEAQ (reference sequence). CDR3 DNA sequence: TGTGCCAGCAGCTCCCAGGACGAGCAGTACTTC. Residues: CASSSQDEQYF. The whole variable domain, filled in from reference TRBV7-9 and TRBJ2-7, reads DTGVSQNPRHKITKRGQNVTFRCDPISEHNRLYWYRQTLGQGPEFLTYFQNEAQLEKSRLLSDRFSAERPKGSFSTLEIQRTEQGDSAMYLCASSSQDEQYFGPGTRLTVT.

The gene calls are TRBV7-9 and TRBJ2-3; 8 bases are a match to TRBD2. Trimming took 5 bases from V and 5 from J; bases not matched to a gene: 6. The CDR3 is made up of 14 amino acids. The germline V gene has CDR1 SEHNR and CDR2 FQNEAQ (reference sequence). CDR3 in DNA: TGTGCCAGCAGCCCCGGGGGGGAGTTAGATACGCAGTATTTT. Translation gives CASSPGGELDTQYF.

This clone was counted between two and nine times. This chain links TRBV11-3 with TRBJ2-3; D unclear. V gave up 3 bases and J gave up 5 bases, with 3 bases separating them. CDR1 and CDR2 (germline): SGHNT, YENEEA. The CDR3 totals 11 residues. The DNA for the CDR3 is TGTGCCAGCAGCTTCGTAGATACGCAGTATTTT. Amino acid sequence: CASSFVDTQYF.

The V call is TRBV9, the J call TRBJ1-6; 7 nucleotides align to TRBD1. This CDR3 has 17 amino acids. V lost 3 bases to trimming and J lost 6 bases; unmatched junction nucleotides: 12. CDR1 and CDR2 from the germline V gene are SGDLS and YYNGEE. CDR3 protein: CASSGLLGTDFNSPLHF. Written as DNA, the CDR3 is TGTGCCAGCAGCGGCCTCTTGGGGACAGATTTTAATTCACCCCTCCACTTT.

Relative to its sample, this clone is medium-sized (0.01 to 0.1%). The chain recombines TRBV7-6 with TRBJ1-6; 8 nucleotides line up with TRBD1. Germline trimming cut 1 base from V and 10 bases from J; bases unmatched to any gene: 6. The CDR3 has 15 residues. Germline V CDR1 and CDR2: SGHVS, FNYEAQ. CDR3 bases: TGTGCCAGCAGCTTAGGGGACAGGAAAAACTCACCCCTCCACTTT. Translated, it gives CASSLGDRKNSPLHF.

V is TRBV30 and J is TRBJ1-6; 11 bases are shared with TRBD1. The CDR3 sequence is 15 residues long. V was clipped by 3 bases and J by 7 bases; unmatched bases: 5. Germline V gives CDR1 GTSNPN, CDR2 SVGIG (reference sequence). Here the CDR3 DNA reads TGTGCCTGGAGCCGGGACAGGGGGTCGAATTCACCCCTCCACTTT. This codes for CAWSRDRGSNSPLHF.

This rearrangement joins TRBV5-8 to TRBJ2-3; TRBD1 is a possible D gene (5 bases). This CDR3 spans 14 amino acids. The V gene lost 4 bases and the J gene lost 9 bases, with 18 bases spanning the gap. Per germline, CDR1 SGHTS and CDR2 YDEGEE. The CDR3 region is CASSPGPTSGTQYF. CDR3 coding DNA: TGTGCCAGCAGCCCCGGACCGACCTCAGGGACGCAGTATTTT.

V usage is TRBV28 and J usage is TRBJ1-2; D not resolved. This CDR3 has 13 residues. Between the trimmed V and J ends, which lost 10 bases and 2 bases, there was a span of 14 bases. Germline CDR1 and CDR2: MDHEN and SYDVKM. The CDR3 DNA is TGTGCCACCCGGCCGAATAGCAACTATGGCTACACCTTC. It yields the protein CATRPNSNYGYTF.

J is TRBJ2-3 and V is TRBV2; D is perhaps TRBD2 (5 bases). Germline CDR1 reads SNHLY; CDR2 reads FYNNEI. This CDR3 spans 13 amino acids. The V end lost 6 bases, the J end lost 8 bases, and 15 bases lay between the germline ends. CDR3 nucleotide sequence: TGTGCCAGCAGCAAGTCGGGGTTGGGTACGCAGTATTTT. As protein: CASSKSGLGTQYF.

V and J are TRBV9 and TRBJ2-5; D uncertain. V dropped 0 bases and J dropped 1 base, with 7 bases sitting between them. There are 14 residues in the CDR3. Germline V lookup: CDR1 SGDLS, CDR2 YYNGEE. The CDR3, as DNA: TGTGCCAGCAGCGTAGGGCCCGTCCAAGAGACCCAGTACTTC. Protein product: CASSVGPVQETQYF.

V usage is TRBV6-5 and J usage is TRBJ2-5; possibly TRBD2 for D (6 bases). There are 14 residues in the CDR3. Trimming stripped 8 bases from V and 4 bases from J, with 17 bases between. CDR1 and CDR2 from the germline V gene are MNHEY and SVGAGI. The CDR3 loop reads CASWGRKGGETQYF. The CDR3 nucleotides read TGTGCCAGCTGGGGTAGAAAGGGAGGAGAGACCCAGTACTTC.

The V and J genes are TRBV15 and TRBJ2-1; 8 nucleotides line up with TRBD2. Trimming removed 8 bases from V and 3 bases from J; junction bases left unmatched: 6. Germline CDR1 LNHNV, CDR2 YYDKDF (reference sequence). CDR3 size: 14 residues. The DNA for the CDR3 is TGTGCCACCCAAAGCGGGAGTGGCTACAATGAGCAGTTCTTC. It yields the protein CATQSGSGYNEQFF.

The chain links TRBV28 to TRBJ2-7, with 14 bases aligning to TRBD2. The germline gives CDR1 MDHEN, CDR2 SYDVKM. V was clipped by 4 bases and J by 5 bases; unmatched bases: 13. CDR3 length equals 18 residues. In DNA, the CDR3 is TGTGCCAGCAGTTCATTCGGGGGTTGGACTAGCGGGAGGAACGAGCAGTACTTC. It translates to CASSSFGGWTSGRNEQYF.

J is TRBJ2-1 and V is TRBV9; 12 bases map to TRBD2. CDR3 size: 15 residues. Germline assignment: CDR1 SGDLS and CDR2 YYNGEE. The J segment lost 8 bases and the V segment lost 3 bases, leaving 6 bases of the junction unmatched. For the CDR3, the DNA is TGTGCCAGCAGCGGACTAGCGGGAGTGAGCGATGAGCAGTTCTTC. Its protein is CASSGLAGVSDEQFF.

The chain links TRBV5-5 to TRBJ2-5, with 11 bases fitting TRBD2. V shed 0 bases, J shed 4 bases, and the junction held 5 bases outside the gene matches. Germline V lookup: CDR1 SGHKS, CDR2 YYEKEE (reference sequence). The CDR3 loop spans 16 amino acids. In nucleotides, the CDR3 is TGTGCCAGCAGCTTGGTCCTAGCGGGAGGACCAGAGACCCAGTACTTC. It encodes CASSLVLAGGPETQYF.

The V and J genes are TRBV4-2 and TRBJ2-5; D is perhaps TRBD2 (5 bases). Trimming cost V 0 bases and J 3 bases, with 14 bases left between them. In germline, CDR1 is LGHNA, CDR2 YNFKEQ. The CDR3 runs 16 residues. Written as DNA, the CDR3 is TGTGCCAGCAGCCAAGATCGGGGTCGGGGAGAAGAGACCCAGTACTTC. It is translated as CASSQDRGRGEETQYF.

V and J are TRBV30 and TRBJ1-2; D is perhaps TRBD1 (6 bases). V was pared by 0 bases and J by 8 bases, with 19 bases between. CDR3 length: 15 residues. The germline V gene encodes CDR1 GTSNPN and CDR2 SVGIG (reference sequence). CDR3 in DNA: TGTGCCTGGAGTGTACGGAACCGGGACAACGGGGGCTACACCTTC. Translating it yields CAWSVRNRDNGGYTF.